This is a list of T cell receptor beta chains from one sample in a study of control samples from healthy donors and cancer patients. Clones were read by immunoSEQ multiplex PCR, and TCRdb kept only the in-frame ones, dropping some. The sample shows 170,000 or so clones, around nine tenths of them seen only once. The sequencing input was blood. Receptors were obtained from a young man in good health. Both conserved end residues are part of each CDR3. The D gene is left open where the match is weak. Expanded clones are given a class, and other clones once, few, many or no size at all.

V	D	J	size	CDR3	DNA
TRBV15	.	TRBJ2-5	.	CATSRGDLKETQYF	TGTGCCACCAGCAGAGGGGACTTGAAAGAGACCCAGTACTTC
TRBV2	TRBD2	TRBJ2-3	.	CASGRKRETSTDTQYF	TGTGCCAGCGGCCGAAAGCGGGAAACTAGCACAGATACGCAGTATTTT
TRBV6-2/TRBV6-3	TRBD2	TRBJ2-2	.	CASSAGLAGGLNTGELFF	TGTGCCAGCAGTGCGGGACTAGCGGGGGGCCTTAACACCGGGGAGCTGTTTTTT
TRBV7-9	.	TRBJ1-2	.	CASRGVAGYTF	TGTGCCAGCAGGGGTGTTGCTGGCTACACCTTC
TRBV3-1/TRBV3-2	.	TRBJ1-6	few	CASSQVGFSSYNSPLHF	TGTGCCAGCAGCCAAGTCGGGTTTTCATCCTATAATTCACCCCTCCACTTT
TRBV21-1	.	TRBJ1-6	.	CASRKGTVSSPLHF	TGTGCCAGCAGAAAGGGGACAGTATCTTCACCCCTCCACTTT
TRBV4-1	.	TRBJ2-2	.	CASSQDGLRTGELFF	TGCGCCAGCAGCCAAGACGGGCTGAGGACCGGGGAGCTGTTTTTT
TRBV28	.	TRBJ1-5	few	CASIAGHLNQPQHF	TGTGCCAGCATTGCGGGACACCTTAATCAGCCCCAGCATTTT
TRBV5-1	.	TRBJ2-1	once	CASRGETEQFF	TGCGCCAGCAGGGGGGAAACTGAGCAGTTCTTC
TRBV5-1	.	TRBJ1-1	.	CASSRGGMNTEAFF	TGCGCCAGCAGCCGTGGGGGCATGAACACTGAAGCTTTCTTT
TRBV11-2	.	TRBJ2-7	.	CASSLDWVGAYEQYF	TGTGCCAGCAGCTTAGACTGGGTTGGGGCCTACGAGCAGTACTTC
TRBV5-4	.	TRBJ1-5	.	CASSLQGSNQPQHF	TGTGCCAGCAGCTTACAGGGCTCGAATCAGCCCCAGCATTTT
TRBV5-1	.	TRBJ1-1	.	CASRGGREAFF	TGCGCCAGCAGGGGAGGGAGGGAAGCTTTCTTT
TRBV21-1	.	TRBJ1-6	.	CASSLRDRDYNSPLHF	TGTGCCAGCAGCCTACGGGACAGGGACTATAATTCACCCCTCCACTTT
TRBV12-3/TRBV12-4	.	TRBJ1-2	.	CASSLVGGANTF	TGTGCCAGCAGTTTGGTGGGGGGCGCGAACACCTTC
TRBV5-1	TRBD1	TRBJ1-2	once	CASSDGLRTGGYYGYTF	TGCGCCAGCAGTGACGGTCTAAGGACAGGGGGCTACTATGGCTACACCTTC
TRBV12-3/TRBV12-4	.	TRBJ1-2	.	CASTPSRVNGYTF	TGTGCCAGCACCCCATCCAGGGTGAATGGCTACACCTTC
TRBV7-6	.	TRBJ1-1	once	CASSATGNTEAFF	TGTGCCAGCAGCGCCACAGGGAACACTGAAGCTTTCTTT
TRBV5-4	.	TRBJ2-5	.	CASSPPTSGETQYF	TGTGCCAGCAGCCCCCCGACTAGTGGCGAGACCCAGTACTTC
TRBV6-5	.	TRBJ2-2	.	CASSYSTLQATGELFF	TGTGCCAGCAGTTACTCGACTCTACAGGCCACCGGGGAGCTGTTTTTT
TRBV5-1	.	TRBJ2-1	.	CASSLRGAPENEQFF	TGCGCCAGCAGCTTGCGGGGGGCCCCAGAAAATGAGCAGTTCTTC
TRBV30	.	TRBJ1-3	.	CAWSGYVGHSGNTIYF	TGTGCCTGGAGTGGGTATGTTGGCCACTCTGGAAACACCATATATTTT
TRBV27	.	TRBJ1-3	.	CASSRGGSGNTIYF	TGTGCCAGCAGCCGGGGGGGGTCTGGAAACACCATATATTTT
TRBV9	TRBD1	TRBJ1-1	.	CASSAQGAGITEAFF	TGTGCCAGCAGCGCCCAGGGGGCGGGGATCACTGAAGCTTTCTTT
TRBV27	.	TRBJ1-6	once	CASSLYTGGDSPLHF	TGTGCCAGCAGCTTATACACCGGGGGCGATTCACCCCTCCACTTT
TRBV30	.	TRBJ2-2	.	CAWSHPSQGFAGELFF	TGTGCCTGGAGCCACCCTAGCCAGGGATTCGCCGGGGAGCTGTTTTTT
TRBV29-1	.	TRBJ2-1	.	CSGQPGGEQFF	TGCAGCGGTCAACCCGGGGGTGAGCAGTTCTTC
TRBV28	.	TRBJ1-1	.	CASSPRFDRHTEAFF	TGTGCCAGCAGCCCCCGCTTCGACCGACACACTGAAGCTTTCTTT
TRBV18	.	TRBJ2-7	few	CASSPGTASYEQYF	TGTGCCAGCTCACCCGGGACTGCCTCCTACGAGCAGTACTTC
TRBV7-9	TRBD2	TRBJ2-2	.	CAILDIAGASITGELFF	TGTGCCATCCTGGACATAGCGGGAGCCTCGATCACCGGGGAGCTGTTTTTT
TRBV19	.	TRBJ1-1	.	CASRQTGSHEAFF	TGTGCCAGTAGGCAAACAGGGTCTCATGAAGCTTTCTTT
TRBV12-3/TRBV12-4	.	TRBJ1-2	once	CASSTVPEGTNTF	TGTGCCAGCAGCACAGTCCCCGAAGGCACAAACACCTTC
TRBV28	.	TRBJ1-6	.	CASSLLGTINSPLHF	TGTGCCAGCAGTTTACTGGGGACGATCAATTCACCCCTCCACTTT
TRBV28	.	TRBJ1-2	.	CASSLSGVGFYGYTF	TGTGCCAGCAGTTTATCGGGGGTAGGATTCTATGGCTACACCTTC
TRBV7-9	TRBD1	TRBJ1-5	.	CASSLGTGGIQPQHF	TGTGCCAGCAGCTTAGGTACAGGGGGCATTCAGCCCCAGCATTTT
TRBV4-2	TRBD1	TRBJ2-6	.	CASSPERTGDSGANVLTF	TGTGCCAGCAGCCCCGAAAGGACAGGGGACTCTGGGGCCAACGTCCTGACTTTC
TRBV4-2	.	TRBJ1-5	once	CASSQGQVNQPQHF	TGTGCCAGCAGCCAAGGACAGGTGAATCAGCCCCAGCATTTT